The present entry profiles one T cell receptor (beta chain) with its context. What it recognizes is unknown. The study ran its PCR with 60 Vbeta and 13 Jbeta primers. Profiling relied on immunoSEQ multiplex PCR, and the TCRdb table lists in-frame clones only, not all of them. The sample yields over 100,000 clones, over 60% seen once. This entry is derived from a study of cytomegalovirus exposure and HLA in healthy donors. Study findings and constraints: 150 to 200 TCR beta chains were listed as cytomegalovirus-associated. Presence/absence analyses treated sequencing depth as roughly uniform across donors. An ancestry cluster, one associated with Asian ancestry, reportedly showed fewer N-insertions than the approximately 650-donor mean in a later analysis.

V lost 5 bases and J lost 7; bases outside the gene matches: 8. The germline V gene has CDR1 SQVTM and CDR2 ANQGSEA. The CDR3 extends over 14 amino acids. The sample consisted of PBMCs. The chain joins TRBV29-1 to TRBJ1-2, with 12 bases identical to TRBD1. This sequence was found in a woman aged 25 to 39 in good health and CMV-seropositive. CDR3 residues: CSVQARDRGLGYTF. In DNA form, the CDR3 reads TGCAGCGTTCAGGCCCGGGACAGGGGGCTTGGCTACACCTTC.